Listed below are T cell receptor beta chains from one sample, sequenced in a study of blood T cell repertoires in COVID-19. Sequencing used immunoSEQ multiplex PCR; TCRdb keeps in-frame clones, though not all of them. There are about 180,000 clones in the sample; roughly 83% occur only once, and around 14% lies in the top ten. The specimen sequenced was peripheral blood. Every receptor here comes from a man aged 18 to 30 with active or convalescent COVID-19. CDR3s include the opening cysteine and the closing phenylalanine or tryptophan. Each record gives: V gene, CDR3 protein.

>TRBV4-3
CASSQVVRGMYEQYF
>TRBV18
CASSPARSGHSGNQPQHF
>TRBV9
CASSVGGLGNEQFF
>TRBV12-3/TRBV12-4
CASRRGLLYEQYF
>TRBV6-5
CASSSHRGNQPQHF
>TRBV5-1
CASSLQGAGETQYF
>TRBV19
CASSVGTGGSNYGYTF
>TRBV3-1/TRBV3-2
CASSQYTSGRAYGKNIQYF
>TRBV2
CASKAGGGWNEQFF
>TRBV11-2
CASSGLALRATGELFF
>TRBV5-5
CASSPLWAIKEKLFF
>TRBV4-3
CASSRTGKTYEQYF
>TRBV15
CATSRSVGTSGRARGDTQYF
>TRBV19
CASKGTGVTYNEQFF
>TRBV3-1/TRBV3-2
CASSIEGLRDRGYTF
>TRBV3-1/TRBV3-2
CASSHFREDRAEAGELFF
>TRBV5-4
CASSHRSQFF
>TRBV19
CASSIEDWASPLHF
>TRBV5-5
CATQTGAKNIQYF
>TRBV5-1
CASSLQPGQGKKDTQYF
>TRBV12-5
CASGYGVREAFF
>TRBV5-1
CASSRQGAAGANVLTF
>TRBV29-1
CSVVGTSGITDTQYF
>TRBV7-2
CASSSTGVTGELFF
>TRBV30
CAWSVPASVRYNEQFF
>TRBV27
CASSSYQGYEQYF
>TRBV5-1
CASSGKGEYEQYF
>TRBV5-6
CASSFGTGRVYGYTF
>TRBV28
CASSPPGQGYNEQFF
>TRBV28
CASSLLGQGDYGYTF
>TRBV5-1
CASSLGLGLAGVGRETQYF
>TRBV19
CASSPGTGTGNTEAFF
>TRBV2
CASNGQAGGGYTF
>TRBV21-1
CASSKVLRCWGTSGRSEQFF
>TRBV6-6
CASSYSEGNTIYF
>TRBV10-3
CAISGGDRFHYEQYF
>TRBV5-6
CASSSSNSPLHF
>TRBV29-1
CSADRVPGEQFF
>TRBV11-2
CASSFTSGESSYEQYF
>TRBV6-6
CASTSQVSQPQHF
>TRBV11-2
CASSSQSRGFSNEQFF
>TRBV7-7
CASSPDRGASNEQFF
>TRBV7-3
CASSARQGLETQYF
>TRBV12-3/TRBV12-4
CASTSDRDEQFF
>TRBV28
CASSSTDTQYF
>TRBV18
CASSRLAESYNEQFF